The next 31 T cell receptor beta chains were all read from a single sample in a study of T cells in Graves' hyperthyroidism and ophthalmopathy. The CDR3 regions of TCR beta were amplified from RNA transcripts. HTBI primers were employed in a first-round RT-PCR of the TCR CDR3. TCRdb processed the multiplex PCR reads anew with MiXCR; each CDR3 protein has one entry. Here the sample spans about 770,000 distinct CDR3 sequences, 18% being singletons. The material sequenced was blood. These receptor sequences come from a woman aged 50 to 65 with Graves' hyperthyroidism that later progressed to Graves' ophthalmopathy.

This clonotype was observed at least ten times. V gene TRBV12-3 or TRBV12-4 combines with J gene TRBJ2-5; a possible D gene is TRBD1 (6 bases). Trimming left V 5 bases short and J 2 bases short, with 15 bases between. The CDR3 length is 15 residues. CDR3 bases: TGTGCCAGCAGTCCTTACAGGGTGGGGCAAGAGACCCAGTACTTC. It encodes CASSPYRVGQETQYF.

This clonotype was counted only a few times. The chain recombines TRBV9 with TRBJ1-1; 9 bases agree with TRBD1. The CDR3 loop spans 14 amino acids. J lost 6 bases, V lost 7 bases, and 10 bases had no gene match. The V gene's germline CDR1 is SGDLS and CDR2 YYNGEE. Written as DNA, the CDR3 is TGTGCCAGCGCAAAAAGGGACAGGGACCCTGAAGCTTTCTTT. Encoded protein: CASAKRDRDPEAFF.

The chain has TRBV7-9 and TRBJ1-1; possible D gene TRBD1, 6 bases. Per the germline V gene, CDR1 is SEHNR and CDR2 is FQNEAQ (reference sequence). The V and J ends lost 2 bases and 4 bases respectively, with 17 bases between them. The length of the CDR3 is 16 residues. CDR3 sequence (DNA): TGTGCCAGCAGCTTACGGCCGCTCAGGGGTGTCACTGAAGCTTTCTTT. Protein sequence: CASSLRPLRGVTEAFF.

This clonotype was counted a few times. The J gene is TRBJ1-5, the V gene TRBV12-5; no firm D call. V gave up 5 bases and J gave up 5 bases, with 10 bases separating them. This CDR3 contains 13 residues. Germline V CDR1 and CDR2: LGHNT, FRNRAP. CDR3 sequence reads: CASGAPDHQPQHF. The CDR3 bases are TGTGCTAGTGGTGCCCCCGATCATCAGCCCCAGCATTTT.

This clonotype has more than one count but fewer than ten. The V call is TRBV11-2, the J call TRBJ2-1, with unresolved D. The V gene lost 5 bases and the J gene lost 2 bases, with 16 bases spanning the gap. Per germline, CDR1 SGHAT and CDR2 FQNNGV. The CDR3 runs 16 residues. In DNA, the CDR3 is TGTGCCAGCAGCCCAACGTCTGACGGAGCCTACAATGAGCAGTTCTTC. Amino acids: CASSPTSDGAYNEQFF.

This clonotype was observed many times. CDR3 DNA sequence: TGCAGTGCTAACTCCGGGGCCCGTAGTGAAAAACTGTTTTTT. This sequence encodes CSANSGARSEKLFF. This chain uses TRBV20-1 with TRBJ1-4; D might be TRBD1 (5 bases). The CDR3 runs 14 residues. Trimming took off 4 bases at V and 7 bases at J, with 16 bases between the two ends. In germline, CDR1 is DFQATT, CDR2 SNEGSKA (reference sequence).

This clonotype was observed a few times. The chain joins TRBV7-9 to TRBJ2-1; no firm D call. V lost 1 base and J 4 bases, leaving 11 bases between the germline ends. Germline loops: CDR1 SEHNR, CDR2 FQNEAQ (reference sequence). The CDR3 spans 15 residues. DNA for the CDR3: TGTGCCAGCAGCTTAGTTGGAGACTCATACAATGAGCAGTTCTTC. Its translation: CASSLVGDSYNEQFF.

The CDR3 DNA reads TGTGCCAGCAGCTCCTCCGTGGCGGGAGCAACCTACAATGAGCAGTTCTTC. Translating gives CASSSSVAGATYNEQFF. The chain employs TRBV7-3 and TRBJ2-1; TRBD2 aligns across 7 bases. Per the germline V gene, CDR1 is SGHTA and CDR2 is FQGTGA. This CDR3 region has 17 residues. V lost 4 bases to trimming and J lost 2 bases; unmatched junction nucleotides: 11.

This clonotype was counted only a few times. J is TRBJ1-1 and V is TRBV6-1; D is perhaps TRBD1 (5 bases). The germline V gene has CDR1 MNHNS and CDR2 SASEGT. The CDR3 consists of 12 residues. The V gene lost 6 bases and the J gene lost 11 bases, with 16 bases spanning the gap. The CDR3 loop is CASRPSGGWAFF. Written as DNA, the CDR3 is TGTGCCAGCAGGCCCTCGGGGGGTTGGGCTTTCTTT.

This clonotype was picked up a small number of times. The rearrangement links TRBV5-6 to TRBJ1-4; TRBD1 might be the D (5 bases). Germline V lookup: CDR1 SGHDT, CDR2 YYEEEE. Trimming pared 4 bases from V and 7 bases from J, leaving 23 bases between. This CDR3 is 17 amino acids long. The CDR3 is CASSIGWSTVGGEKLFF. The CDR3 DNA is TGTGCCAGCAGCATAGGATGGTCGACAGTTGGGGGTGAAAAACTGTTTTTT.

The rearrangement uses TRBV20-1 and TRBJ1-1; TRBD1 might be the D (6 bases). Trimming pared 5 bases from V and 0 bases from J, leaving 13 bases between. This CDR3 has 14 residues. Per the germline V gene, CDR1 is DFQATT and CDR2 is SNEGSKA (reference sequence). The DNA of the CDR3 is TGCAGTGCTCTAGGACAGAACATGAACACTGAAGCTTTCTTT. It encodes CSALGQNMNTEAFF.

The chain is built from TRBV18 and TRBJ2-2; the D call may be TRBD1 or TRBD2 (5 bases each). Looked up from germline, CDR1 is KGHSH and CDR2 is LQKENI. This CDR3 has 16 residues. Trimming pared 0 bases from V and 5 bases from J, leaving 13 bases between. For the CDR3, the DNA is TGTGCCAGCTCACCACCCGGGGCAGGTTTGACCGGGGAGCTGTTTTTT. It translates to CASSPPGAGLTGELFF.

This clonotype is a singleton in its sample. V and J are TRBV20-1 and TRBJ2-7; 7 bases align to TRBD1. This CDR3 is built from 14 residues. V dropped 4 bases and J dropped 0; count of bases not matched to a gene: 6. Germline V gene lookup returns CDR1 DFQATT and CDR2 SNEGSKA (reference sequence). CDR3 sequence (DNA): TGCAGTGCTATCCCGACAGGGATCTCCTACGAGCAGTACTTC. As protein: CSAIPTGISYEQYF.

This clonotype was picked up many times. This chain links TRBV12-3 or TRBV12-4 with TRBJ2-5, with 13 positions matching TRBD2. The length of the CDR3 is 19 residues. Trimming removed 4 bases from V and 5 bases from J; junction bases left unmatched: 16. CDR3 in DNA: TGTGCCAGCAGTTCCCGGACTCTACTAGCGGGGGGGCCCCAGGAGACCCAGTACTTC. Encoded protein: CASSSRTLLAGGPQETQYF.

V gene TRBV6-1 combines with J gene TRBJ1-2; D is perhaps TRBD1 (6 bases). The ends were cut back, 1 base at V and 4 bases at J, with 13 bases in the middle. Germline assignment: CDR1 MNHNS and CDR2 SASEGT. This CDR3 region has 15 residues. DNA of the CDR3: TGTGCCAGCAGTGAAGGTAGAGGGGGTGGCTATGGCTACACCTTC. As protein: CASSEGRGGGYGYTF.

This chain joins TRBV5-1 and TRBJ1-2, with D unresolved. This CDR3 comprises 13 residues. Germline V gives CDR1 SGHRS, CDR2 YFSETQ. The ends were cut back, 1 base at V and 3 bases at J, with 7 bases in the middle. The CDR3: CASSLLLDYGYTF. The CDR3 DNA reads TGCGCCAGCAGCTTGCTCCTAGACTATGGCTACACCTTC.

This clonotype showed up just a few times. This chain links TRBV6-2 or TRBV6-3 with TRBJ1-1; 7 nucleotides align to TRBD1. Germline V gives CDR1 MNHEY, CDR2 SVGEGT. The V and J ends lost 5 bases and 1 base, in that order; junction bases with no gene match: 4. CDR3 length: 14 residues. CDR3 nucleotide sequence: TGTGCCAGCAGTAAACAGGGGTCGAACACTGAAGCTTTCTTT. Its translation is CASSKQGSNTEAFF.

The V and J genes are TRBV27 and TRBJ1-2; 10 bases are a match to TRBD1. With V trimmed by 5 bases and J by 3 bases, 12 bases remained unmatched. This CDR3 region has 17 residues. From germline, CDR1 is MNHEY and CDR2 SMNVEV (reference sequence). The CDR3 sequence: CASSLGTGDLMDYGYTF. The CDR3 region has the DNA TGTGCCAGCAGTCTTGGGACAGGGGATCTAATGGACTATGGCTACACCTTC.

A few counts support this clonotype. The V call is TRBV5-4, the J call TRBJ1-2, with D perhaps TRBD1 (5 bases). Trimming stripped 0 bases from V and 4 bases from J, with 16 bases between. The CDR3 has 16 amino acids. Germline CDR1 and CDR2: SGHNT and YYREEE (reference sequence). The CDR3 nucleotides read TGTGCCAGCAGCTTGGCGGTGGCAGGGTCTTCCTATGGCTACACCTTC. Protein product: CASSLAVAGSSYGYTF.

The table lists this clonotype with many counts. This sequence joins TRBV11-2 and TRBJ1-1; D not certain. The CDR3 length is 15 residues. With 5 bases removed from V and 0 bases from J, the gap between germline ends came to 13 bases. Germline-derived CDR1 and CDR2 are SGHAT and FQNNGV. CDR3 amino acids: CASSLIGSMNTEAFF. As DNA, the CDR3 is TGTGCCAGCAGCCTTATTGGAAGCATGAACACTGAAGCTTTCTTT.

This clonotype turned up a few times. CDR3: CASSYPVAMGSGRETQYF. The CDR3 coding sequence is TGTGCCAGCAGTTACCCGGTGGCAATGGGTTCGGGTAGGGAGACCCAGTACTTC. The chain uses TRBV6-5 and TRBJ2-5; D is uncertain. This CDR3 has 18 amino acids. The ends were cut back, 2 bases at V and 5 bases at J, with 24 bases in the middle. Germline CDR1 is MNHEY and CDR2 is SVGAGI.

This clonotype was seen repeatedly, ten times or more. The V gene is TRBV7-2, the J gene TRBJ2-3, with TRBD2 identical over 8 bases. Germline V gene sequence: CDR1 SGHTA, CDR2 FQGNSA. The CDR3 length is 20 residues. V was clipped by 2 bases and J by 0 bases; unmatched bases: 16. The CDR3 loop reads CASSLRVPGTSGPSTDTQYF. CDR3 in DNA: TGTGCCAGCAGCTTAAGAGTGCCTGGCACTAGCGGCCCTAGCACAGATACGCAGTATTTT. The full variable domain, with the rest looked up from reference TRBV7-2 and TRBJ2-3, is GAGVSQSPSNKVTEKGKDVELRCDPISGHTALYWYRQSLGQGLEFLIYFQGNSAPDKSGLPSDRFSAERTGGSVSTLTIQRTQQEDSAVYLCASSLRVPGTSGPSTDTQYFGPGTRLTVL.

V is TRBV12-3 or TRBV12-4 and J is TRBJ1-5; TRBD1 agrees at 8 bases. This CDR3 is 16 amino acids long. V gave up 5 bases and J gave up 1 base; unmatched junction bases: 7. Here the CDR3 DNA reads TGTGCCAGCAGTGGACGGACAGGGATAAGCAATCAGCCCCAGCATTTT. Amino acids: CASSGRTGISNQPQHF.

V and J are TRBV27 and TRBJ2-1, with 12 positions matching TRBD2. V lost 5 bases and J lost 0; bases outside the gene matches: 8. There are 18 residues in the CDR3. Germline V lookup: CDR1 MNHEY, CDR2 SMNVEV (reference sequence). The DNA of the CDR3 is TGTGCCAGCAGTCTCCTCTCTAGCGGGGGGGGCTCCTACAATGAGCAGTTCTTC. Encoded protein: CASSLLSSGGGSYNEQFF.

In regard to this clonotype: This may be a read error: a much more frequent sequence differs by one nucleotide. The rearrangement uses TRBV6-2 or TRBV6-3 and TRBJ2-5; D gene ambiguous. The CDR3 has 14 amino acids. CDR1 MNHEY and CDR2 SVGEGT come from the germline V gene. CDR3 region: CASSPTAFREAQYF. In DNA, the CDR3 is TGTGCCAGCAGCCCCACGGCCTTCAGAGAGGCCCAGTACTTC.

This clonotype turned up a few times. The genes are TRBV5-4 and TRBJ2-7; D perhaps matches TRBD2 (5 bases). Germline V gene lookup returns CDR1 SGHNT and CDR2 YYREEE (reference sequence). The CDR3 extends over 13 amino acids. V shed 0 bases and J shed 5 bases, with 9 bases lying between them. The DNA for the CDR3 is TGTGCCAGCAGCTTGGATTTGCGGGACGAGCAGTACTTC. This translates into CASSLDLRDEQYF.

This clonotype was detected many times. The J gene is TRBJ1-1, the V gene TRBV6-2 or TRBV6-3, with TRBD1 identical over 9 bases. Germline CDR1 and CDR2: MNHEY and SVGEGT. The CDR3 is 13 residues long. V shed 6 bases, J shed 5 bases, and the junction held 4 bases outside the gene matches. This chain's CDR3 is CASRTGGGTEAFF. DNA for the CDR3: TGTGCCAGCAGGACAGGGGGGGGAACTGAAGCTTTCTTT.

This clonotype was seen a handful of times. The J gene is TRBJ2-7, the V gene TRBV20-1, with D unclear. The V end lost 1 base, the J end lost 6 bases, and 10 bases lay between the germline ends. Germline CDR1 DFQATT, CDR2 SNEGSKA (reference sequence). This CDR3 comprises 12 residues. As DNA, the CDR3 is TGCAGTGCTAGAGCCGGCGGTGGCGAGCAGTACTTC. Translated: CSARAGGGEQYF.

This clonotype came up many times. The rearrangement links TRBV3-1 to TRBJ2-3, with no clear D. V was cut by 3 bases and J by 2 bases, with 3 bases left in between. The CDR3 spans 12 residues. Germline V gene data show CDR1 as LGHDT and CDR2 as YNNKEL (reference sequence). The chain's CDR3 is CASSQITDTQYF. CDR3 bases: TGTGCCAGCAGCCAGATCACAGATACGCAGTATTTT.

This clonotype has just a few counts. This rearrangement joins TRBV4-2 to TRBJ2-5; TRBD2 aligns across 9 bases. The CDR3 covers 16 residues. Per the germline V gene, CDR1 is LGHNA and CDR2 is YNFKEQ. V shed 2 bases and J 4 bases; nucleotides not matched to a gene: 8. The CDR3 region has the DNA TGTGCCAGCAGCCAAACAAGCGGGGGGCCGGGAGAGACCCAGTACTTC. It specifies CASSQTSGGPGETQYF.

This clonotype was seen repeatedly, ten times or more. The chain carries TRBV12-3 or TRBV12-4 and TRBJ2-7, with D possibly TRBD2 on 5 matching bases. The CDR3 covers 15 residues. V dropped 6 bases and J dropped 1 base, with 16 bases sitting between them. The CDR3 loop is CASRGFPRGSYEQYF. In DNA form, the CDR3 reads TGTGCCAGCAGGGGGTTCCCTCGCGGGTCCTACGAGCAGTACTTC.